The T cell receptor (beta chain) described here comes from a study of CD8 T cells in ankylosing spondylitis. V was clipped by 4 bases and J by 2 bases, with 9 bases between them. The CDR3 consists of 12 residues. Per the germline V gene, CDR1 is SQVTM and CDR2 is ANQGSEA. Regarding this clonotype: Its antigen remains unidentified.

Preparation of TCR beta libraries was done by quantitative 5'-RACE with molecular barcodes. TCRdb ran MiXCR on the 5' RACE reads and lists one entry per CDR3 protein. The top ten clones hold roughly a fifth of a sample with under 850,000 distinct CDR3 sequences, around 20% of them seen once. The study, taken as a whole, reports: Reportedly, matched ankylosing spondylitis synovial fluid was significantly enriched for disease-linked clones. Disease-linked clones displayed a CD8+ phenotype and appeared relatively rarely in peripheral blood. Earlier work had already found some motif variants in reactive arthritis synovial fluid and blood. There was a TCR beta motif, made of 7 or 8 highly homologous variants, that appeared characteristic of ankylosing spondylitis blood.

The sequence derives from a male donor with ankylosing spondylitis. Sequencing was done on a sample of blood, either unsorted or a sorted T cell fraction (not recorded which). The chain employs TRBV29-1 and TRBJ2-7; either TRBD1 or TRBD2 may fit D (5 bases each). CDR3 sequence (DNA): TGCAGCGTTGGGGGGATGGCCTACGAGCAGTACTTC. Translation: CSVGGMAYEQYF.